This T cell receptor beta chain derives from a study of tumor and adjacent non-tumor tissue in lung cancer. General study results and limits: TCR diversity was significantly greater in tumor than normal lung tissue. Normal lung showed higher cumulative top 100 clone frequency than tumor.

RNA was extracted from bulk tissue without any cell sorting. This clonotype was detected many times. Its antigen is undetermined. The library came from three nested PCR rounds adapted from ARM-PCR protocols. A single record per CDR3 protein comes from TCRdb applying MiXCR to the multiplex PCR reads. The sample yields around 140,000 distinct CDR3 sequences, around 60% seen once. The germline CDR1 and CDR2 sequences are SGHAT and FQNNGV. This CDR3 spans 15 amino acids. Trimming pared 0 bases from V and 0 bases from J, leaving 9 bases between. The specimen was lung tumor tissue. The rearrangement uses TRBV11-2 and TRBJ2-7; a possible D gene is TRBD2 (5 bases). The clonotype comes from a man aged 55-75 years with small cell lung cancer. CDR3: CASSLEAGVSYEQYF. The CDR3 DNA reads TGTGCCAGCAGCTTAGAGGCGGGTGTCTCCTACGAGCAGTACTTC.